These 27 T cell receptor beta chains were sequenced from one sample in a study of cytomegalovirus exposure and HLA in healthy donors. PCR was performed using 60 Vbeta and 13 Jbeta primers. Repertoires were generated with immunoSEQ multiplex PCR, while TCRdb's copy carries only in-frame clones and drops some. Seen in this sample are about 210,000 clones; the ten most common clones hold about 1%. Specimen: PBMCs. All receptors come from a woman in her twenties or thirties in good health and CMV-seropositive.

This chain links TRBV19 with TRBJ1-2, with 8 bases fitting TRBD1. This CDR3 is built from 17 residues. Looked up from germline, CDR1 is LNHDA and CDR2 is SQIVND (reference sequence). The V and J ends lost 3 bases and 4 bases, in that order; junction bases with no gene match: 13. The CDR3 nucleotides read TGTGCCAGTAGTATGGGGCTGGCAGGGGGCAGGGGCTATGGCTACACCTTC. The encoded protein is CASSMGLAGGRGYGYTF.

V gene TRBV30 combines with J gene TRBJ2-2; 7 nucleotides line up with TRBD2. V gave up 3 bases and J gave up 7 bases; unmatched junction bases: 11. The CDR3 is 15 amino acids. The germline V gene has CDR1 GTSNPN and CDR2 SVGIG (reference sequence). The CDR3 DNA follows: TGTGCCTGGAGGGCTGCCGGCGGGAGTATCGGGGAGCTGTTTTTT. Translated: CAWRAAGGSIGELFF.

The chain uses TRBV5-1 and TRBJ1-2; 9 positions agree with TRBD1. The CDR3 extends over 14 amino acids. Trimming took 3 bases from V and 10 from J; bases not matched to a gene: 10. Germline CDR1 is SGHRS and CDR2 is YFSETQ. CDR3 DNA: TGCGCCAGCAGCTCCAGGTCGGGACAGGGCGTCTACACCTTC. Its translation: CASSSRSGQGVYTF.

V is TRBV6-6 and J is TRBJ2-5; TRBD1 is a possible D gene (5 bases). Germline values: CDR1 MNHNY, CDR2 SVGAGI (reference sequence). V was clipped by 2 bases and J by 2 bases, with 12 bases between them. The CDR3 length is 15 residues. The CDR3 nucleotides are TGTGCCAGCAGTTACGGCGCAGGGCGGCAAGAGACCCAGTACTTC. This sequence encodes CASSYGAGRQETQYF.

V is TRBV19 and J is TRBJ1-5, with D possibly TRBD1 on 5 matching bases. The CDR3 loop spans 14 amino acids. Germline CDR1 reads LNHDA; CDR2 reads SQIVND (reference sequence). Trimming pared 6 bases from V and 3 bases from J, leaving 12 bases between. Here the CDR3 reads CASRSGLPNQPQHF. As DNA, the CDR3 is TGTGCCAGTAGGTCAGGGCTTCCCAATCAGCCCCAGCATTTT.

The chain combines TRBV7-9 with TRBJ2-5, with 13 positions matching TRBD2. The DNA end is a closer match to TRBJ2-7, so the J assignment may be wrong. Germline CDR1 and CDR2: SEHNR and FQNEAQ (reference sequence). The CDR3 length is 15 residues. This CDR3 reads CASSQGLAGLYEQYF. CDR3 DNA sequence: TGTGCCAGCAGCCAGGGACTAGCGGGACTCTACGAGCAGTACTTC.

V and J are TRBV12-5 and TRBJ1-1, with a possible D match to TRBD1 (5 bases). The CDR3 loop spans 17 amino acids. Trimming left V 5 bases short and J 1 base short, with 20 bases between. Germline V CDR1 and CDR2: LGHNT, FRNRAP. The CDR3 sequence: CASGRTWGGYSNTEAFF. The CDR3, as DNA: TGTGCTAGTGGTCGTACCTGGGGGGGTTATTCGAACACTGAAGCTTTCTTT. The complete variable domain, with remaining parts taken from reference TRBV12-5 and TRBJ1-1, reads DARVTQTPRHKVTEMGQEVTMRCQPILGHNTVFWYRQTMMQGLELLAYFRNRAPLDDSGMPKDRFSAEMPDATLATLKIQPSEPRDSAVYFCASGRTWGGYSNTEAFFGQGTRLTVV.

V usage is TRBV30 and J usage is TRBJ1-5; no definite D call. Trimming shortened V by 4 bases and J by 9 bases, and 16 bases separated the two germline ends. The CDR3 contains 13 residues. Germline loops: CDR1 GTSNPN, CDR2 SVGIG (reference sequence). DNA of the CDR3: TGTGCCTGGACCACCCGAGAGGAGCTGCCCCAGCATTTT. Translating gives CAWTTREELPQHF.

This chain links TRBV6-5 with TRBJ2-5; possible D gene TRBD2, 6 bases. From germline, CDR1 is MNHEY and CDR2 SVGAGI. This CDR3 contains 12 residues. With 2 bases removed from V and 5 bases from J, the gap between germline ends came to 6 bases. CDR3 amino acids: CASSYGRETQYF. For the CDR3, the DNA is TGTGCCAGCAGTTACGGGAGGGAGACCCAGTACTTC.

The gene calls are TRBV14 and TRBJ1-1; 10 nucleotides agree with TRBD1. CDR3 length: 17 amino acids. Trimming at V came to 2 bases and at J to 0 bases, leaving 6 bases not matched to a gene. Germline loops: CDR1 SGHDN, CDR2 FVKESK. CDR3 amino acids: CASSQWTGGGMNTEAFF. CDR3 DNA sequence: TGTGCCAGCAGCCAATGGACAGGGGGAGGCATGAACACTGAAGCTTTCTTT.

The chain employs TRBV19 and TRBJ1-5; perhaps TRBD1 as D (5 bases). Germline V CDR1 and CDR2: LNHDA, SQIVND (reference sequence). This CDR3 comprises 16 residues. V lost 2 bases and J lost 6, with 17 bases in between. The CDR3 sequence is CASSILGGGGTQPQHF. In DNA form, the CDR3 reads TGTGCCAGTAGTATATTAGGCGGGGGGGGTACTCAGCCCCAGCATTTT.

The chain combines TRBV5-6 with TRBJ1-5; D may be TRBD1 (5 bases). V was cut by 3 bases and J by 2 bases, with 12 bases left in between. This CDR3 has 15 amino acids. Germline CDR1 reads SGHDT; CDR2 reads YYEEEE. CDR3 in amino acids: CASSSLDRGNQPQHF. The CDR3 DNA sequence: TGTGCCAGCAGCTCCCTAGACAGAGGCAATCAGCCCCAGCATTTT.

The chain joins TRBV20-1 to TRBJ1-1; D is unresolved. Germline V gene data show CDR1 as DFQATT and CDR2 as SNEGSKA (reference sequence). Deletions cut 3 bases from V and 8 bases from J, with 10 bases between. This CDR3 is 11 amino acids long. CDR3: CSARREEEAFF. The CDR3 nucleotides are TGCAGTGCTAGGAGGGAGGAGGAAGCTTTCTTT.

This chain uses TRBV27 with TRBJ2-3; 10 bases align to TRBD2. CDR1 is MNHEY, CDR2 SMNVEV, per germline (reference sequence). V lost 6 bases to trimming and J lost 7 bases; unmatched junction nucleotides: 10. There are 15 residues in the CDR3. DNA of the CDR3: TGTGCCAGCAGGCTAACCGGGACTAGCGTCTATACGCAGTATTTT. Translated, it gives CASRLTGTSVYTQYF.

V usage is TRBV5-6 and J usage is TRBJ2-1, with D maybe TRBD2 (6 bases). Germline CDR1 reads SGHDT; CDR2 reads YYEEEE. The V end lost 4 bases, the J end lost 3 bases, and 17 bases lay between the germline ends. This CDR3 has 16 residues. The CDR3 nucleotides are TGTGCCAGCAGCCCCCCGGCGGGGAAATACTACAATGAGCAGTTCTTC. The encoded protein is CASSPPAGKYYNEQFF.

The chain couples TRBV11-3 to TRBJ2-6; no firm D call. V shed 5 bases and J shed 0 bases, with 5 bases lying between them. The CDR3 totals 14 residues. Germline V gene lookup returns CDR1 SGHNT and CDR2 YENEEA. Here the CDR3 DNA reads TGTGCCAGCAGCCCGAGCTCTGGGGCCAACGTCCTGACTTTC. This codes for CASSPSSGANVLTF. The variable domain in full, with the rest retrieved from reference TRBV11-3 and TRBJ2-6, is EAGVVQSPRYKIIEKKQPVAFWCNPISGHNTLYWYLQNLGQGPELLIRYENEEAVDDSQLPKDRFSAERLKGVDSTLKIQPAELGDSAVYLCASSPSSGANVLTFGAGSRLTVL.

The CDR3 nucleotides read TGTGCCAGCAGCCGCGGAAAGGAATATCAGCCCCAGCATTTT. Translated: CASSRGKEYQPQHF. The chain employs TRBV6-6 and TRBJ1-5; unclear D gene. The ends were cut back, 6 bases at V and 5 bases at J, with 14 bases in the middle. Germline-derived CDR1 and CDR2 are MNHNY and SVGAGI (reference sequence). CDR3 length: 14 amino acids.

The rearrangement links TRBV4-1 to TRBJ2-3; 15 bases agree with TRBD2. CDR1 and CDR2 (germline): MGHRA, YSYEKL. V was pared by 4 bases and J by 0 bases, with 5 bases of the junction left unmatched. The CDR3 length is 18 residues. CDR3 loop: CASSRTSGGEASTDTQYF. The CDR3 nucleotides read TGCGCCAGCAGCCGGACTAGCGGGGGGGAGGCTAGCACAGATACGCAGTATTTT.

Concerning this clone itself: This CDR3 is also generated by other DNA sequences in the sample. V gene TRBV6-6 combines with J gene TRBJ2-2, with 7 bases aligning to TRBD2. Germline assignment: CDR1 MNHNY and CDR2 SVGAGI (reference sequence). This CDR3 has 15 amino acids. Germline trimming cut 2 bases from V and 5 bases from J; bases unmatched to any gene: 5. In DNA, the CDR3 is TGTGCCAGCAGTTACCGTTCTAGCGGTACCGGGGAGCTGTTTTTT. Translation: CASSYRSSGTGELFF.

This chain joins TRBV18 and TRBJ2-2, with 11 nucleotides matching TRBD2. Germline V gives CDR1 KGHSH, CDR2 LQKENI. This CDR3 has 16 amino acids. After removal of 2 bases from V and 8 bases from J, the junction contained 7 bases not matched to a gene. Here the CDR3 reads CASSPSSGRSAGELFF. CDR3 coding DNA: TGTGCCAGCTCACCATCTAGCGGGAGGTCGGCGGGGGAGCTGTTTTTT.

This sequence joins TRBV7-8 and TRBJ1-1; TRBD1 matches at 8 bases. Germline V lookup: CDR1 SGHVS, CDR2 FQNEAQ. V lost 0 bases and J lost 0; bases outside the gene matches: 9. The CDR3 has 18 amino acids. CDR3 nucleotides: TGTGCCAGCAGCTTAGCGCTTCAGGGGGCGGCGGTGAACACTGAAGCTTTCTTT. Residues: CASSLALQGAAVNTEAFF.

This sequence joins TRBV27 and TRBJ2-3, with D possibly matching TRBD2 (6 bases). This CDR3 is 13 amino acids long. V lost 6 bases and J 7 bases, leaving 14 bases between the germline ends. Germline CDR1 and CDR2: MNHEY and SMNVEV (reference sequence). CDR3 protein: CASSPRDSNTQYF. Written as DNA, the CDR3 is TGTGCCAGCAGCCCGAGGGACTCCAATACGCAGTATTTT.

The V gene is TRBV5-1, the J gene TRBJ2-7; 9 nucleotides agree with TRBD1. V lost 2 bases, J lost 1 base, and 4 bases stayed unmatched. This CDR3 is 15 amino acids long. Per germline, CDR1 SGHRS and CDR2 YFSETQ. The CDR3 DNA sequence: TGCGCCAGCAGCTTTTGGGACAGGGATTCCTACGAGCAGTACTTC. This codes for CASSFWDRDSYEQYF.

V is TRBV27 and J is TRBJ2-2, with 10 bases that match TRBD1. V lost 7 bases, J lost 3 bases, and 8 bases stayed unmatched. The CDR3 has 16 residues. CDR1 is MNHEY, CDR2 SMNVEV, per germline (reference sequence). CDR3 region: CASTADRGHDTGELFF. The CDR3 DNA sequence: TGTGCCAGCACCGCCGACAGGGGGCATGACACCGGGGAGCTGTTTTTT.

This chain uses TRBV19 with TRBJ2-3, with 7 bases lining up with TRBD1. The ends lost 5 bases at V and 1 base at J; junction bases unmatched: 12. The CDR3 is 17 residues long. The germline CDR1 and CDR2 sequences are LNHDA and SQIVND (reference sequence). The chain's CDR3 is CASSPRQGSSGTDTQYF. The CDR3, as DNA: TGTGCCAGTAGTCCAAGACAGGGATCCTCCGGCACAGATACGCAGTATTTT.

The chain links TRBV28 to TRBJ2-3; 12 nucleotides match TRBD2. Trimming took 5 bases from V and 1 from J; bases not matched to a gene: 16. In germline, CDR1 is MDHEN, CDR2 SYDVKM. The CDR3 extends over 20 amino acids. This chain's CDR3 is CASSPQIQGWTSGGTDTQYF. CDR3 in DNA: TGTGCCAGCAGTCCACAAATTCAGGGTTGGACTAGCGGGGGCACAGATACGCAGTATTTT. Full variable domain (remainder filled in from reference TRBV28 and TRBJ2-3): DVKVTQSSRYLVKRTGEKVFLECVQDMDHENMFWYRQDPGLGLRLIYFSYDVKMKEKGDIPEGYSVSREKKERFSLILESASTNQTSMYLCASSPQIQGWTSGGTDTQYFGPGTRLTVL.

V is TRBV18 and J is TRBJ1-5, with D unclear. The CDR3 sequence is 17 residues long. The germline CDR1 and CDR2 sequences are KGHSH and LQKENI. Trimming took 4 bases from V and 2 from J, leaving 18 bases between them. The CDR3: CASSRELIVGRNQPQHF. The CDR3 nucleotides are TGTGCCAGCTCACGAGAACTAATTGTCGGCCGCAATCAGCCCCAGCATTTT.